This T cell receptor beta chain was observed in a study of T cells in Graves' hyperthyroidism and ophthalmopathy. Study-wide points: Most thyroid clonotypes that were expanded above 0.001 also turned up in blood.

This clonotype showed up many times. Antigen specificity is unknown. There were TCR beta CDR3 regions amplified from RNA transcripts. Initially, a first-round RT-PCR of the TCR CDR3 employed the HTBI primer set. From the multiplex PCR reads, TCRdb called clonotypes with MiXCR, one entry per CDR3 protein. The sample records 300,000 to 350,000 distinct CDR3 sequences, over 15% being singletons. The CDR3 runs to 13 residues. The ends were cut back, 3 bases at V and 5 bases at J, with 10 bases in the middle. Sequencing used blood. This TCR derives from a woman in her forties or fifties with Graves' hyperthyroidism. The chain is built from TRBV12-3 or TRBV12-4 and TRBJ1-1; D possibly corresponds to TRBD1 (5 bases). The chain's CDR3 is CASSFQGRTEAFF. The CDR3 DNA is TGTGCCAGCAGTTTTCAGGGAAGGACTGAAGCTTTCTTT.